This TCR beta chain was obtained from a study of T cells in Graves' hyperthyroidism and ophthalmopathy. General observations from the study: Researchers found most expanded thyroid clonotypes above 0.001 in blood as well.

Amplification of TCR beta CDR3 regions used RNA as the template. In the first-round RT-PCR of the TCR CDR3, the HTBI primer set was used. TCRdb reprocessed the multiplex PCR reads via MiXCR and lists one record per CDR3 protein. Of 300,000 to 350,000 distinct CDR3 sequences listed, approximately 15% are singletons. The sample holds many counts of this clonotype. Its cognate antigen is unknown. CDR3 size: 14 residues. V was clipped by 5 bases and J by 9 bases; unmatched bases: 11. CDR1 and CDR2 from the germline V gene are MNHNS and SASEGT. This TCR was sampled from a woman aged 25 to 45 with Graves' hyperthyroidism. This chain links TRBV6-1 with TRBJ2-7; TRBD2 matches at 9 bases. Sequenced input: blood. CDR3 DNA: TGTGCCAGCAGTTACGGTGGCGGGGGGGACGGGCAGTACTTC. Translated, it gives CASSYGGGGDGQYF.